Following are 10 T cell receptor beta chains from one sample sequenced in a study. TCRdb reprocessed the RT-PCR reads with MiXCR, giving one entry per CDR3 protein. The table includes hundreds of thousands of distinct CDR3 sequences, approximately 14% detected once. Sequencing input: memory CD4+ T cells from blood. Every receptor here comes from a female donor in good health, serving as a healthy control.

As DNA, the CDR3 is TGTGCCAGCAGCCCCTTCGAGGGCACCGGGGAGCTGTTTTTT. It is translated as CASSPFEGTGELFF. The chain links TRBV9 to TRBJ2-2, with D perhaps TRBD2 (5 bases). This CDR3 contains 14 residues. Germline values: CDR1 SGDLS, CDR2 YYNGEE. V lost 4 bases to trimming and J lost 4 bases, with 11 bases between them.

The chain uses TRBV9 and TRBJ2-7; D gene ambiguous. Between the trimmed V and J ends, which lost 0 bases and 7 bases, there was a span of 14 bases. The CDR3 has 14 amino acids. Germline CDR1 and CDR2: SGDLS and YYNGEE. The CDR3 spells CASSVDDGLGEQYF. The DNA of the CDR3 is TGTGCCAGCAGCGTAGATGACGGGCTGGGTGAGCAGTACTTC.

This clonotype was seen at least ten times. V and J are TRBV12-3 or TRBV12-4 and TRBJ2-7, with 9 bases fitting TRBD1. V lost 5 bases to trimming and J lost 0 bases; unmatched junction nucleotides: 5. CDR3 length: 15 residues. CDR3 DNA sequence: TGTGCCAGCAGTCTACGGGGACAGGGCTCCTACGAGCAGTACTTC. It is translated as CASSLRGQGSYEQYF.

CDR3 nucleotide sequence: TGTGCCAGCAGGGCGGGACAGGGGAACAATCAGCCCCAGCATTTT. Its translation is CASRAGQGNNQPQHF. The gene calls are TRBV12-3 or TRBV12-4 and TRBJ1-5; 10 bases are shared with TRBD1. V lost 6 bases and J lost 3; bases outside the gene matches: 5. The CDR3 has 15 residues.

About this clonotype itself: A much more abundant neighbour one base away suggests this may be a read error. The CDR3 nucleotides are TGTGCCATCAGTACTCAGACAGCGAACACCGGGGAGCTGTTTTTT. Amino acids: CAISTQTANTGELFF. V usage is TRBV10-3 and J usage is TRBJ2-2; tentative D call: TRBD1 (5 bases). Germline CDR1 reads ENHRY; CDR2 reads SYGVKD. Trimming cost V 5 bases and J 0 bases, with 10 bases left between them. The CDR3 is 15 residues long.

This clonotype was counted between two and nine times. J is TRBJ2-1 and V is TRBV5-5; 8 bases agree with TRBD1. Germline CDR1 reads SGHKS; CDR2 reads YYEKEE (reference sequence). With V trimmed by 6 bases and J by 7 bases, 9 bases remained unmatched. This CDR3 has 14 amino acids. This CDR3 reads CASIRTGTKNEQFF. DNA for the CDR3: TGTGCCAGCATACGGACAGGGACCAAAAATGAGCAGTTCTTC.

This clonotype has a handful of counts. V and J are TRBV12-3 or TRBV12-4 and TRBJ2-3; 10 nucleotides agree with TRBD2. CDR3 length: 16 residues. Trimming cost V 5 bases and J 1 base; bases outside gene matches: 6. The CDR3 nucleotides are TGTGCCAGCAGTGACTATGGGACTAGCGGCACAGATACGCAGTATTTT. It encodes CASSDYGTSGTDTQYF.

V and J are TRBV4-2 and TRBJ2-3; 8 bases map to TRBD2. J lost 3 bases, V lost 0 bases, and 2 bases had no gene match. The germline CDR1 and CDR2 sequences are LGHNA and YNFKEQ. The length of the CDR3 is 15 residues. CDR3 bases: TGTGCCAGCAGCCAAGACCCTAGCGGGACAGATACGCAGTATTTT. Its translation: CASSQDPSGTDTQYF.

J is TRBJ2-5 and V is TRBV14, with D possibly matching TRBD2 (6 bases). Per germline, CDR1 SGHDN and CDR2 FVKESK. V was trimmed by 3 bases and J by 2 bases, leaving 22 bases between them. This CDR3 has 18 amino acids. CDR3 region: CASSHDPSREHGQETQYF. Written as DNA, the CDR3 is TGTGCCAGCAGCCACGACCCGTCCCGGGAGCATGGGCAAGAGACCCAGTACTTC.

The chain joins TRBV9 to TRBJ2-1; tentatively, D is TRBD1 (7 bases). The CDR3 contains 16 residues. CDR1 is SGDLS and CDR2 is YYNGEE in the germline V gene. Trimming left V 4 bases short and J 0 bases short, with 14 bases between. In nucleotides, the CDR3 is TGTGCCAGCAGCTCGGCGGGACAGATCTCCTACAATGAGCAGTTCTTC. Protein sequence: CASSSAGQISYNEQFF.